Sequencing of this T cell receptor beta chain was carried out in a study of blood T cell repertoires in COVID-19. Across the study: Sites across the United States, Italy and Spain contributed samples from acute and convalescent COVID-19.

This CDR3 is 16 amino acids long. Germline values: CDR1 SGHRS, CDR2 YFSETQ. Trimming cost V 0 bases and J 6 bases, with 13 bases left between them. As processed by the authors: Researchers report that nucleated cell counts were estimated from reference gene primer amplification. The protocol was immunoSEQ multiplex PCR, while the TCRdb copy is restricted to in-frame clones and leaves out a portion. The V and J calls and the clone size are those of that table, but D and trimming were determined from the DNA. This sample yields under 250,000 clones, of which around 83% are seen a single time; approximately 3.5% belongs to the top ten.

Sequenced input: peripheral blood. The TCR sequence derives from a woman in her late teens or twenties with acute or convalescent COVID-19. V gene TRBV5-1 combines with J gene TRBJ1-6; D might be TRBD1 (5 bases). CDR3 loop: CASSLVGGGGNSPLHF. The CDR3 bases are TGCGCCAGCAGCTTGGTCGGCGGGGGAGGTAATTCACCCCTCCACTTT. The full variable domain, with the rest looked up from reference TRBV5-1 and TRBJ1-6, is KAGVTQTPRYLIKTRGQQVTLSCSPISGHRSVSWYQQTPGQGLQFLFEYFSETQRNKGNFPGRFSGRQFSNSRSEMNVSTLELGDSALYLCASSLVGGGGNSPLHFGNGTRLTVT.